These 15 T cell receptor beta chains originate from one sample sequenced in a study of blood T cell repertoires in COVID-19. Profiled with immunoSEQ multiplex PCR; TCRdb holds only in-frame clones, not every one. The data show about 320,000 clones, approximately 85% seen once. Sequencing used peripheral blood. Source of these receptors: a human donor in a cohort sampled during active COVID-19.

In this sample, this clone turned up a few times. J is TRBJ2-7 and V is TRBV10-3; 9 bases line up with TRBD2. The germline V gene encodes CDR1 ENHRY and CDR2 SYGVKD. Trimming at V came to 6 bases and at J to 0 bases, leaving 3 bases not matched to a gene. This CDR3 region has 14 residues. Here the CDR3 reads CAISRTSDSYEQYF. In nucleotides, the CDR3 is TGTGCCATCAGCAGGACTAGCGACTCCTACGAGCAGTACTTC.

The chain employs TRBV12-3 or TRBV12-4 and TRBJ1-1; 9 nucleotides match TRBD1. There are 13 residues in the CDR3. V dropped 3 bases and J dropped 6; count of bases not matched to a gene: 2. DNA of the CDR3: TGTGCCAGCAGTTTGGGACAGGGCGCTGAAGCTTTCTTT. As protein: CASSLGQGAEAFF.

The genes are TRBV6-5 and TRBJ2-2; 7 positions agree with TRBD1. This CDR3 has 15 residues. Looked up from germline, CDR1 is MNHEY and CDR2 is SVGAGI. Trimming at V came to 4 bases and at J to 4 bases, leaving 6 bases not matched to a gene. The CDR3 loop is CASSSRDSVTGELFF. Written as DNA, the CDR3 is TGTGCCAGCAGTTCCCGGGACAGTGTCACCGGGGAGCTGTTTTTT.

In regard to this clone: Given a much more abundant clone one base away, this may be a read error. The chain joins TRBV9 to TRBJ1-3; 8 bases map to TRBD1. Losses at the gene ends were 5 bases for V and 4 bases for J; bases not matched to a gene: 2. The CDR3 has 13 amino acids. Germline-derived CDR1 and CDR2 are SGDLS and YYNGEE. The CDR3 bases are TGTGCCAGCAGGGACAGGGTAGGAAACACCATATATTTT. This translates into CASRDRVGNTIYF.

The chain couples TRBV19 to TRBJ2-1; 9 bases line up with TRBD2. J gave up 8 bases and V 5 bases, and 13 bases lay outside the gene matches. Germline V gene lookup returns CDR1 LNHDA and CDR2 SQIVND (reference sequence). The length of the CDR3 is 16 residues. The CDR3: CASSSPAGGLVDEQFF. The CDR3, as DNA: TGTGCCAGTAGTTCCCCAGCGGGGGGCCTTGTAGATGAGCAGTTCTTC.

The chain couples TRBV24-1 to TRBJ2-1; D is undetermined. Trimming removed 2 bases from V and 6 bases from J, with 7 bases in between. From germline, CDR1 is KGHDR and CDR2 SFDVKD. The length of the CDR3 is 13 residues. The DNA for the CDR3 is TGTGCCACCAGTGATTCCTCCGGCAATGAGCAGTTCTTC. Its translation: CATSDSSGNEQFF.

The chain carries TRBV24-1 and TRBJ1-1, with D possibly TRBD1 on 5 matching bases. Trimming pared 3 bases from V and 3 bases from J, leaving 10 bases between. This CDR3 spans 14 amino acids. The germline V gene has CDR1 KGHDR and CDR2 SFDVKD. CDR3 loop: CATSDDRKDTEAFF. The CDR3 DNA sequence: TGTGCCACCAGTGATGACAGAAAAGACACTGAAGCTTTCTTT.

The chain employs TRBV6-5 and TRBJ1-2; D might be TRBD1 (5 bases). The CDR3 loop spans 12 amino acids. V was clipped by 8 bases and J by 4 bases, with 11 bases between them. The germline gives CDR1 MNHEY, CDR2 SVGAGI. The CDR3 bases are TGTGCCAGCGAAGACAGCCGCTATGGCTACACCTTC. Translation gives CASEDSRYGYTF.

This clone was seen only once. The chain uses TRBV5-4 and TRBJ2-2; weak D call: TRBD1 (5 bases). The germline CDR1 and CDR2 sequences are SGHNT and YYREEE (reference sequence). Trimming stripped 7 bases from V and 6 bases from J, with 13 bases between. There are 13 residues in the CDR3. The CDR3 nucleotides are TGTGCCAGCGGATACCAGGGCTCCGGGGAGCTGTTTTTT. Its translation is CASGYQGSGELFF.

This sequence joins TRBV12-3 or TRBV12-4 and TRBJ1-1; 8 positions match TRBD1. The CDR3 spans 13 residues. With V trimmed by 6 bases and J by 3 bases, 3 bases remained unmatched. The CDR3 DNA reads as TGTGCCAGCAGCAGGGGGCGGGACACTGAAGCTTTCTTT. It encodes CASSRGRDTEAFF.

This CDR3 reads CASRPGTTYFYTQYF. The CDR3 DNA is TGTGCCAGCAGGCCCGGGACAACCTATTTCTATACGCAGTATTTT. The V call is TRBV6-6, the J call TRBJ2-3, with D tentatively TRBD1 (6 bases). The CDR3 is made up of 15 amino acids. Trimming stripped 6 bases from V and 7 bases from J, with 20 bases between. Germline CDR1 and CDR2: MNHNY and SVGAGI (reference sequence).

The chain joins TRBV5-1 to TRBJ2-2; 9 bases line up with TRBD1. The CDR3 contains 14 residues. The V and J ends lost 2 bases and 7 bases, in that order; junction bases with no gene match: 3. The V gene's germline CDR1 is SGHRS and CDR2 YFSETQ. The CDR3 sequence is CASSFTGGGGELFF. The CDR3 nucleotides read TGCGCCAGCAGCTTCACAGGGGGCGGCGGGGAGCTGTTTTTT.

In DNA form, the CDR3 reads TGTGCCTGGAGCCGCAGGGGCAATGGTGAGCAGTTCTTC. Protein: CAWSRRGNGEQFF. The chain combines TRBV30 with TRBJ2-1; D is possibly TRBD1 (6 bases). This CDR3 is built from 13 residues. Between the trimmed V and J ends, which lost 3 bases and 9 bases, there was a span of 15 bases. Germline lookup yields CDR1 GTSNPN and CDR2 SVGIG (reference sequence). Looking up the rest from reference TRBV30 and TRBJ2-1 gives the full variable domain: SQTIHQWPATLVQPVGSPLSLECTVEGTSNPNLYWYRQAAGRGLQLLFYSVGIGQISSEVPQNLSASRPQDRQFILSSKKLLLSDSGFYLCAWSRRGNGEQFFGPGTRLTVL.

The chain uses TRBV15 and TRBJ2-7; possible D gene TRBD1, 5 bases. Trimming pared 3 bases from V and 3 bases from J, leaving 12 bases between. CDR3 size: 14 residues. The germline V gene has CDR1 LNHNV and CDR2 YYDKDF (reference sequence). As DNA, the CDR3 is TGTGCCACCAGCAGGTACAGGAACAACTACGAGCAGTACTTC. It codes for CATSRYRNNYEQYF.

This rearrangement joins TRBV3-1 (or the pseudogene TRBV3-2) to TRBJ1-2; no definite D call. Deletions cut 0 bases from V and 3 bases from J, with 14 bases between. CDR1 is LGHDT, CDR2 YNNKEL, per germline (reference sequence). This CDR3 has 16 amino acids. The CDR3 coding sequence is TGTGCCAGCAGCCAAGATCTTGAGCCCCAATACTATGGCTACACCTTC. It specifies CASSQDLEPQYYGYTF.